One and the same sample provided the 7 T cell receptor beta chains below, sequenced in a study of blood T cell repertoires in COVID-19. TCRdb keeps only in-frame clones here, not all; method: immunoSEQ multiplex PCR. The repertoire consists of a few hundred thousand clones, with around 90% occurring once and the leading ten covering approximately 15%. Sample: PBMCs or T cells enriched from blood (not recorded which). The receptors here all came from a man aged 25 to 40 who had been exposed to COVID-19.

V and J are TRBV12-3 or TRBV12-4 and TRBJ1-1; no definite D call. Trimming cost V 3 bases and J 4 bases, with 9 bases left between them. CDR3 size: 13 residues. The CDR3 is CASSFLFGTEAFF. The CDR3 DNA sequence: TGTGCCAGCAGTTTTTTGTTCGGCACTGAAGCTTTCTTT.

The chain couples TRBV4-1 to TRBJ1-5; D ambiguous. The CDR3 loop spans 15 amino acids. The germline CDR1 and CDR2 sequences are MGHRA and YSYEKL. Between the trimmed V and J ends, which lost 0 bases and 4 bases, there was a span of 10 bases. The CDR3 spells CASSQDPTGNQPQHF. The CDR3 DNA reads TGCGCCAGCAGCCAAGACCCCACGGGAAATCAGCCCCAGCATTTT.

V is TRBV18 and J is TRBJ2-2, with 10 bases matching TRBD1. There are 17 residues in the CDR3. V lost 3 bases, J lost 8 bases, and 12 bases stayed unmatched. Germline V gene data show CDR1 as KGHSH and CDR2 as LQKENI. The CDR3 DNA reads TGTGCCAGCTCACCGGCGTCCGGGACAGGGGTGTCAGGGGAGCTGTTTTTT. Its protein product is CASSPASGTGVSGELFF.

The chain recombines TRBV27 with TRBJ2-5, with 9 positions matching TRBD2. V was pared by 10 bases and J by 5 bases, with 14 bases of the junction left unmatched. Germline assignment: CDR1 MNHEY and CDR2 SMNVEV (reference sequence). The CDR3 spans 15 residues. The CDR3: CATHPAGGARETQYF. CDR3 DNA: TGTGCCACCCATCCTGCGGGGGGGGCCCGGGAGACCCAGTACTTC.

This clone was counted a single time. V and J are TRBV9 and TRBJ2-2; D is ambiguous. Trimming took off 3 bases at V and 6 bases at J, with 6 bases between the two ends. The CDR3 is 12 amino acids. In germline, CDR1 is SGDLS, CDR2 YYNGEE. CDR3 protein: CASSGDPGELFF. The DNA of the CDR3 is TGTGCCAGCAGCGGAGATCCCGGGGAGCTGTTTTTT.

The V gene is TRBV10-3, the J gene TRBJ1-1; 10 nucleotides match TRBD1. Losses at the gene ends were 2 bases for V and 6 bases for J; bases not matched to a gene: 3. Germline CDR1 and CDR2: ENHRY and SYGVKD. The CDR3 runs 14 residues. This CDR3 reads CAISEGGQGSEAFF. In nucleotides, the CDR3 is TGTGCCATCAGTGAGGGGGGACAGGGGTCTGAAGCTTTCTTT.

About this clone itself: A junction end diverges from the germline sequence, so it may reflect a read error. The chain employs TRBV30 and TRBJ1-5; D not resolved. The CDR3 sequence is 14 residues long. CDR1 and CDR2 (germline): GTSNPN, SVGIG (reference sequence). The CDR3 region has the DNA TGTGCCTGGAGTGCAGGAGGGAGCAGTCAGCCCCAGCATTTT. It specifies CAWSAGGSSQPQHF.